The 21 T cell receptor beta chains presented below share a single source sample, sequenced in a study of CD8+CD57+ T cells in acquired aplastic anemia. Previously, flow cytometry had revealed CD8+CD57+ cell expansion in the patients chosen for sequencing. The use of genomic DNA as template underpinned the TCR beta VDJ and CDR3 profiling. TCRdb used MiXCR to reprocess the reads, holding one entry per CDR3 protein. The sample carries over 150,000 distinct CDR3 sequences, approximately 52% recorded once. The specimen sequenced was sorted CD4+, CD8+, or CD8+CD57+ T cells (not recorded which) from PBMCs. These receptors all come from a human donor with aplastic anemia.

This chain's CDR3 is CASSRDRVYEQYF. The DNA of the CDR3 is TGTGCCAGCAGCCGGGACAGGGTCTACGAGCAGTACTTC. V is TRBV7-2 and J is TRBJ2-7, with 9 positions matching TRBD1. CDR3 length equals 13 residues. CDR1 SGHTA and CDR2 FQGNSA come from the germline V gene. J lost 3 bases, V lost 5 bases, and 2 bases had no gene match.

This chain connects TRBV7-9 to TRBJ1-2; D remains unclear. Germline CDR1 is SEHNR and CDR2 is FQNEAQ (reference sequence). The CDR3 runs to 12 residues. The V gene lost 0 bases and the J gene lost 9 bases, with 8 bases spanning the gap. The CDR3 sequence is CASSLAEGRYTF. CDR3 coding DNA: TGTGCCAGCAGCTTAGCGGAAGGACGCTACACCTTC.

This chain joins TRBV6-5 and TRBJ2-7; unclear D gene. This CDR3 contains 13 residues. Trimming removed 0 bases from V and 7 bases from J, with 10 bases in between. Germline values: CDR1 MNHEY, CDR2 SVGAGI. The CDR3 sequence is CASSYSTPGEQYF. CDR3 DNA: TGTGCCAGCAGTTACTCGACCCCTGGGGAGCAGTACTTC.

CDR3 amino acids: CASSPSGSTNEKLFF. CDR3 nucleotide sequence: TGTGCCAGCAGCCCTAGCGGGTCGACTAATGAAAAACTGTTTTTT. This sequence joins TRBV12-3 or TRBV12-4 and TRBJ1-4; D ambiguous. V dropped 6 bases and J dropped 2 bases, with 13 bases sitting between them. CDR3 size: 15 residues.

On this clonotype itself: A read error may account for a junction end that differs from germline. This chain links TRBV7-7 with TRBJ2-1; 11 nucleotides align to TRBD2. The CDR3 is 15 amino acids. In germline, CDR1 is SSHAT, CDR2 FNYEAQ (reference sequence). The CDR3 DNA reads as TGTGCTAGCAGCTTAGCGGGGGGGCCCGGGAATGAGCAGTTCTTC. Protein: CASSLAGGPGNEQFF.

The J gene is TRBJ1-5, the V gene TRBV6-2 or TRBV6-3; no firm D call. Trimming removed 6 bases at V and 0 bases at J, with 12 bases between. CDR1 and CDR2 (germline): MNHEY, SVGEGT. This CDR3 contains 15 residues. This chain's CDR3 is CASSSEGYSNQPQHF. CDR3 nucleotide sequence: TGTGCCAGCAGCAGCGAGGGTTATAGCAATCAGCCCCAGCATTTT.

This clonotype turned up a few times. With a much larger clone just one base away, this may be a read error. The rearrangement links TRBV7-2 to TRBJ2-7; 7 nucleotides line up with TRBD1. Looked up from germline, CDR1 is SGHTA and CDR2 is FQGNSA. The CDR3 sequence is 14 residues long. Losses at the gene ends were 2 bases for V and 2 bases for J; bases not matched to a gene: 3. CDR3 amino acids: CASSLRGPPYEQYF. CDR3 nucleotides: TGTGCCAGCAGCTTAAGGGGGCCCCCCTACGAGCAGTACTTC.

CDR3 protein: CSAHVVGANTEAFF. In DNA form, the CDR3 reads TGCAGTGCCCACGTCGTAGGCGCGAACACTGAAGCTTTCTTT. V is TRBV20-1 and J is TRBJ1-1; D gene uncertain. V dropped 6 bases and J dropped 1 base, with 15 bases sitting between them. The CDR3 extends over 14 amino acids. Germline CDR1 reads DFQATT; CDR2 reads SNEGSKA (reference sequence).

A single count supports this clonotype. A read error may be the cause here, since a much bigger clone is one base away. The V and J genes are TRBV11-1 and TRBJ1-1; 7 nucleotides align to TRBD1. Germline V gene sequence: CDR1 SGHAT, CDR2 FQDESV (reference sequence). The CDR3 runs to 17 residues. Trimming at V came to 7 bases and at J to 2 bases, leaving 16 bases not matched to a gene. This chain's CDR3 is CASNTRQGPDLNTEAFF. The CDR3 region has the DNA TGTGCCAGCAACACACGACAGGGCCCGGACCTAAACACTGAAGCTTTCTTT. The variable domain in full, with the rest retrieved from reference TRBV11-1 and TRBJ1-1, is EAEVAQSPRYKITEKSQAVAFWCDPISGHATLYWYRQILGQGPELLVQFQDESVVDDSQLPKDRFSAERLKGVDSTLKIQPAELGDSAMYLCASNTRQGPDLNTEAFFGQGTRLTVV.

The V gene is TRBV6-1, the J gene TRBJ2-7; the match to TRBD1 covers 7 bases. The CDR3 loop spans 14 amino acids. Germline V gene lookup returns CDR1 MNHNS and CDR2 SASEGT. Trimming at V came to 4 bases and at J to 4 bases, leaving 7 bases not matched to a gene. In DNA, the CDR3 is TGTGCCAGCAGTGCGTACGGACAGGCATACGAGCAGTACTTC. Translation: CASSAYGQAYEQYF.

The gene calls are TRBV20-1 and TRBJ2-1; no firm D call. Between the trimmed V and J ends, which lost 8 bases and 7 bases, there was a span of 18 bases. Germline V CDR1 and CDR2: DFQATT, SNEGSKA (reference sequence). There are 13 residues in the CDR3. The CDR3 sequence: CSPSGRSGNEQFF. In nucleotides, the CDR3 is TGCAGTCCCTCCGGGCGGTCCGGTAATGAGCAGTTCTTC.

This chain links TRBV10-3 with TRBJ1-2; no clear D. Germline CDR1 is ENHRY and CDR2 is SYGVKD. Trimming took off 2 bases at V and 4 bases at J, with 5 bases between the two ends. The CDR3 has 12 amino acids. The CDR3 protein is CAISENGYGYTF. CDR3 nucleotide sequence: TGTGCCATCAGTGAGAATGGCTATGGCTACACCTTC.

This chain joins TRBV19 and TRBJ1-5, with D uncertain. CDR3 size: 13 residues. The V gene lost 6 bases and the J gene lost 7 bases, with 13 bases spanning the gap. Germline loops: CDR1 LNHDA, CDR2 SQIVND (reference sequence). CDR3 DNA sequence: TGTGCCAGTAGCCCAGGAGGGTTCCAGCCCCAGCATTTT. Translation gives CASSPGGFQPQHF.

This clonotype came up many times. The rearrangement joins TRBV20-1 to TRBJ2-6; a possible D gene is TRBD1 (5 bases). In germline, CDR1 is DFQATT, CDR2 SNEGSKA (reference sequence). The V end lost 3 bases, the J end lost 2 bases, and 5 bases lay between the germline ends. This CDR3 has 13 amino acids. CDR3 protein: CSASRAGANVLTF. The CDR3 DNA follows: TGCAGTGCTAGCAGGGCTGGGGCCAACGTCCTGACTTTC.

CDR3 loop: CASSLTGINYGYTF. In DNA form, the CDR3 reads TGTGCCAGTAGTCTCACCGGGATCAACTATGGCTACACCTTC. The J gene is TRBJ1-2, the V gene TRBV5-6; the D is unclear. The CDR3 length is 14 residues. Germline lookup yields CDR1 SGHDT and CDR2 YYEEEE. V lost 8 bases to trimming and J lost 2 bases, with 16 bases between them. Full variable domain (rest looked up from reference TRBV5-6 and TRBJ1-2): DAGVTQSPTHLIKTRGQQVTLRCSPKSGHDTVSWYQQALGQGPQFIFQYYEEEERQRGNFPDRFSGHQFPNYSSELNVNALLLGDSALYLCASSLTGINYGYTFGSGTRLTVV.

The V call is TRBV7-8, the J call TRBJ1-2, with D perhaps matching TRBD1 (5 bases). CDR3 size: 15 residues. Germline CDR1 and CDR2: SGHVS and FQNEAQ. The germline V and J ends were trimmed by 1 base and 3 bases, with 12 bases remaining between them. The CDR3 coding sequence is TGTGCCAGCAGCTTAGATCCCGGGACTTACTATGGCTACACCTTC. This sequence encodes CASSLDPGTYYGYTF.

This clonotype was seen once. The J gene is TRBJ2-2, the V gene TRBV19; 8 bases agree with TRBD2. The CDR3 runs 15 residues. Germline V gives CDR1 LNHDA, CDR2 SQIVND (reference sequence). After removal of 4 bases from V and 15 bases from J, the junction contained 16 bases not matched to a gene. CDR3 sequence reads: CASSKGLAAPESVFF. DNA of the CDR3: TGTGCCAGTAGTAAAGGACTAGCAGCTCCGGAATCGGTGTTTTTT.

The table lists this clonotype with many counts. CDR3 bases: TGTGCCAGCAGCTCACGGCCGGGGACGAACTCCTACGAGCAGTACTTC. Protein sequence: CASSSRPGTNSYEQYF. The chain employs TRBV7-8 and TRBJ2-7, with D perhaps being TRBD1 or TRBD2 (5 bases each). The CDR3 runs to 16 residues. V was cut by 4 bases and J by 0 bases, with 16 bases left in between. Germline CDR1 and CDR2: SGHVS and FQNEAQ.

Only one count was recorded for this clonotype. A read error may be the cause here, since a much bigger clone is one base away. The rearrangement joins TRBV5-1 to TRBJ2-7, with a possible D match to TRBD1 (5 bases). Germline V gives CDR1 SGHRS, CDR2 YFSETQ. Trimming removed 3 bases from V and 11 bases from J, with 21 bases in between. The CDR3 has 14 residues. Here the CDR3 reads CASSSRQTDFEEYF. CDR3 in DNA: TGCGCCAGCAGCTCCCGACAGACTGATTTTGAGGAGTACTTC.

The chain joins TRBV19 to TRBJ2-1; the match to TRBD1 covers 8 bases. V lost 9 bases to trimming and J lost 7 bases; unmatched junction nucleotides: 14. Germline CDR1 LNHDA, CDR2 SQIVND (reference sequence). The CDR3 spans 15 residues. CDR3 DNA: TGTGCCAGCTCGACAGGGATTAGGGACAGGAATGAGCAGTTCTTC. It specifies CASSTGIRDRNEQFF. Based on the CDR3 plus reference TRBV19 and TRBJ2-1, the full variable domain is DGGITQSPKYLFRKEGQNVTLSCEQNLNHDAMYWYRQDPGQGLRLIYYSQIVNDFQKGDIAEGYSVSREKKESFPLTVTSAQKNPTAFYLCASSTGIRDRNEQFFGPGTRLTVL.

The chain joins TRBV5-1 to TRBJ2-1; 7 bases are a match to TRBD1. V dropped 3 bases and J dropped 4; count of bases not matched to a gene: 10. The germline V gene encodes CDR1 SGHRS and CDR2 YFSETQ. There are 16 residues in the CDR3. In DNA form, the CDR3 reads TGCGCCAGCAGCTCCCCGGACAGGAACCCGTACAATGAGCAGTTCTTC. Protein sequence: CASSSPDRNPYNEQFF.